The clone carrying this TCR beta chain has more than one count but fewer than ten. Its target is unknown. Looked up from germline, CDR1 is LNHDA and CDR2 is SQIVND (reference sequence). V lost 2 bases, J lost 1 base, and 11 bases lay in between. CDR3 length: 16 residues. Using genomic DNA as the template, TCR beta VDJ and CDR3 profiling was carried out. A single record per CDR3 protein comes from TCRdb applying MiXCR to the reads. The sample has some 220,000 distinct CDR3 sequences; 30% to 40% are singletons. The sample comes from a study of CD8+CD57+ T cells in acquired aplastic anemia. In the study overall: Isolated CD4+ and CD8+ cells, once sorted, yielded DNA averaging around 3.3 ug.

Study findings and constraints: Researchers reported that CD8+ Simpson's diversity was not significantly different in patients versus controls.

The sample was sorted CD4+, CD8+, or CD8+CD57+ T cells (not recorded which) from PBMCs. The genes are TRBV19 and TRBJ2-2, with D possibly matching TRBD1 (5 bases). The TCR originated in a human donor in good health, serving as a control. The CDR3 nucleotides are TGTGCCAGTAGTATAAAAGGGGTAGGGAACACCGGGGAGCTGTTTTTT. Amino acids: CASSIKGVGNTGELFF.